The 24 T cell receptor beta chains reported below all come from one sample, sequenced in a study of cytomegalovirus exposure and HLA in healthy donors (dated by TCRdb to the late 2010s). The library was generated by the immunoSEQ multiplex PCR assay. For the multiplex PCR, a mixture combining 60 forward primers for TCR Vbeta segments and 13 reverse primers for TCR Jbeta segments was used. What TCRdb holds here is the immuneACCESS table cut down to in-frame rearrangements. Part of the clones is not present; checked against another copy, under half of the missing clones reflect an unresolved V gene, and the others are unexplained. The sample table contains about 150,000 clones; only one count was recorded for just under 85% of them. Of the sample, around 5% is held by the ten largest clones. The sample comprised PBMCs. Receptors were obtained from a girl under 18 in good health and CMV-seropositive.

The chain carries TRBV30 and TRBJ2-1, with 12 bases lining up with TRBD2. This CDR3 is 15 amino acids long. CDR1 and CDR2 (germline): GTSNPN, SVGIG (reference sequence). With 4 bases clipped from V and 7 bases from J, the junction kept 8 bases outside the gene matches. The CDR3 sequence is CAWNLAGGPGNEQFF. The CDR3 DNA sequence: TGTGCCTGGAATCTAGCGGGGGGGCCCGGTAATGAGCAGTTCTTC.

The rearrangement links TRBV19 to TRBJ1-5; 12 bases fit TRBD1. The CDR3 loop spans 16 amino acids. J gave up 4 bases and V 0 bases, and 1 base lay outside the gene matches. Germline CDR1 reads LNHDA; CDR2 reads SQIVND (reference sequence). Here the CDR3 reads CASSIEGQGANQPQHF. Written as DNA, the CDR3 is TGTGCCAGTAGTATAGAGGGACAGGGGGCAAATCAGCCCCAGCATTTT.

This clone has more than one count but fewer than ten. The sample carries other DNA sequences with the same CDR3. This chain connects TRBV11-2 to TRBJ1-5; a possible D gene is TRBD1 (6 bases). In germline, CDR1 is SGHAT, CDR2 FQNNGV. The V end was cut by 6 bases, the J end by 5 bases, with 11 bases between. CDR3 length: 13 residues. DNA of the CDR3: TGTGCCAGCAGTCTTGGGGGCGATCAGCCCCAGCATTTT. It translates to CASSLGGDQPQHF.

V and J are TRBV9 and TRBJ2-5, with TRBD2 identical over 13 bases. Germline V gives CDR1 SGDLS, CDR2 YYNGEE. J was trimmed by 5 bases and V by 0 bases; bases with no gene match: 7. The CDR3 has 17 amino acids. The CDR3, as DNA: TGTGCCAGCAGCGTAGAACTAGCGGGGGGGCAGGGGGAGACCCAGTACTTC. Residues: CASSVELAGGQGETQYF.

The DNA for the CDR3 is TGTGCCAGCAGCGCCGACAGGGTTTATGGCTACACCTTC. Protein sequence: CASSADRVYGYTF. The V and J genes are TRBV9 and TRBJ1-2; 7 positions match TRBD1. After removal of 3 bases from V and 5 bases from J, the junction contained 4 bases not matched to a gene. The CDR3 spans 13 residues. CDR1 is SGDLS, CDR2 YYNGEE, per germline.

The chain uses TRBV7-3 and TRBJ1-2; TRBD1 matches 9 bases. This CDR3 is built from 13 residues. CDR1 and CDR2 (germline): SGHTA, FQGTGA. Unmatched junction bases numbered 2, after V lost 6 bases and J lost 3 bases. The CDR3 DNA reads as TGTGCCAGCAGTCGGGACAGGGACTATGGCTACACCTTC. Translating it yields CASSRDRDYGYTF.

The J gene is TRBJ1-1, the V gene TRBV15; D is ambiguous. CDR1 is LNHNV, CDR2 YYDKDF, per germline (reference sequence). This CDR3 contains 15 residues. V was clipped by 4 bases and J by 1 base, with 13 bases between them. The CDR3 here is CATSMPRGANTEAFF. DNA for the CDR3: TGTGCCACCAGCATGCCGCGGGGAGCGAACACTGAAGCTTTCTTT.

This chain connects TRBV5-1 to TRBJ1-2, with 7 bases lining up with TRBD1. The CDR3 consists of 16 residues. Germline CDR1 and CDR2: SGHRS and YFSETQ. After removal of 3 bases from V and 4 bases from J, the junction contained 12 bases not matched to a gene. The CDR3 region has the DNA TGCGCCAGCAGCTCTCGGGACGGACAGGAGCTCTATGGCTACACCTTC. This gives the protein CASSSRDGQELYGYTF.

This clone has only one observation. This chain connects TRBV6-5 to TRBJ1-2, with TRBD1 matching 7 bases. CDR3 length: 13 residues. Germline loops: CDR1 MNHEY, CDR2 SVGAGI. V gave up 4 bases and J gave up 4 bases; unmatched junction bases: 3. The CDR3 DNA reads TGTGCCAGCAGTTCGACAGGGATCTATGGCTACACCTTC. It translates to CASSSTGIYGYTF.

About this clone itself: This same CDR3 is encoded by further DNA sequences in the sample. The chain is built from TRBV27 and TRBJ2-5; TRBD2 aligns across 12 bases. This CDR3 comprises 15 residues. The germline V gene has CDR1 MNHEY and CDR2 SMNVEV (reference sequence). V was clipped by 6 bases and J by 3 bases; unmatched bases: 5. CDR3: CASSSLAGGKETQYF. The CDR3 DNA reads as TGTGCCAGCAGCTCCCTAGCGGGGGGGAAAGAGACCCAGTACTTC.

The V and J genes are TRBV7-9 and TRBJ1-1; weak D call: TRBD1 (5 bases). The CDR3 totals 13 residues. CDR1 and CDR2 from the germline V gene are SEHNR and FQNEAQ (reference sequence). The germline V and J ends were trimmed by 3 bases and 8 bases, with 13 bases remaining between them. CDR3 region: CASSFGHLLEAFF. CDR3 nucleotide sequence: TGTGCCAGCAGCTTTGGACACCTATTAGAAGCTTTCTTT.

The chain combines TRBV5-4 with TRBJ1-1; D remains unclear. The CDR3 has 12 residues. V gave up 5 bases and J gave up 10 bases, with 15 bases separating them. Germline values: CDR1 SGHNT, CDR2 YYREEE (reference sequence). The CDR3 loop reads CASSSDGGRAFF. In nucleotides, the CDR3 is TGTGCCAGCAGTTCGGACGGAGGTAGAGCTTTCTTT. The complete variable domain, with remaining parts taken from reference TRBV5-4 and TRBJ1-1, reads ETGVTQSPTHLIKTRGQQVTLRCSSQSGHNTVSWYQQALGQGPQFIFQYYREEENGRGNFPPRFSGLQFPNYSSELNVNALELDDSALYLCASSSDGGRAFFGQGTRLTVV.

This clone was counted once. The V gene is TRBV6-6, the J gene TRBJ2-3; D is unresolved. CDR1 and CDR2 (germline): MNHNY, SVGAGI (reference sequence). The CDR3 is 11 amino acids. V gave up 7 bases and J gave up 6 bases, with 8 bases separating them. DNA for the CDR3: TGTGCCAGCACGCTCCGGGATACGCAGTATTTT. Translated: CASTLRDTQYF.

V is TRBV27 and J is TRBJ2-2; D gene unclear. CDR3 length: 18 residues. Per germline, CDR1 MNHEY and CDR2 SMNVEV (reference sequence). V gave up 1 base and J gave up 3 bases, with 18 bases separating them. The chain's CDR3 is CASSLFSVEATDTGELFF. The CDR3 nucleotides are TGTGCCAGCAGTTTATTTTCTGTGGAAGCGACGGACACCGGGGAGCTGTTTTTT.

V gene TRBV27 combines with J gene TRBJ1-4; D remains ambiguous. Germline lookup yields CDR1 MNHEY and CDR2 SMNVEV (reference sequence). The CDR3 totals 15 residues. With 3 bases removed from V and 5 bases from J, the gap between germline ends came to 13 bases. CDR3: CASSLLSLQNEKLFF. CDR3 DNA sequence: TGTGCCAGCAGTTTGTTGAGTTTACAGAATGAAAAACTGTTTTTT.

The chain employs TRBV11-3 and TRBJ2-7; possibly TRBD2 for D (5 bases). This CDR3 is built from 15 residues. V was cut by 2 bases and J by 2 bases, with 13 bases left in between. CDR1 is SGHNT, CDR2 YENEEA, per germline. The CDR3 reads CASSLYSGKAYEQYF. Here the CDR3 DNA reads TGTGCCAGCAGCTTATATTCCGGGAAAGCCTACGAGCAGTACTTC.

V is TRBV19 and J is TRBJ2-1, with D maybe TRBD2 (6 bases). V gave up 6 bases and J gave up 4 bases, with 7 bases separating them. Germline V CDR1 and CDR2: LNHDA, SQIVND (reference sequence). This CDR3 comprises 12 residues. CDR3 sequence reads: CASREGYNEQFF. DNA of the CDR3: TGTGCCAGTAGGGAGGGTTACAATGAGCAGTTCTTC.

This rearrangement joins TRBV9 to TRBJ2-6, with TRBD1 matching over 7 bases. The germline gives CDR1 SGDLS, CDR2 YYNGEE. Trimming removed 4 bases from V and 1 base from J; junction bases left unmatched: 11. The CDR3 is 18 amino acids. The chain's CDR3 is CASSLTRDRRSGANVLTF. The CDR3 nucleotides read TGTGCCAGCAGCCTTACACGGGACAGAAGATCTGGGGCCAACGTCCTGACTTTC.

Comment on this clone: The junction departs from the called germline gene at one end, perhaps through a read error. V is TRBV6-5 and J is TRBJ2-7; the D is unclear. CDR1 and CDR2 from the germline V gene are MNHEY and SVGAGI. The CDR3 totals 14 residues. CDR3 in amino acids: CASSYSDSSSLEHF. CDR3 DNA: TGTGCCAGCAGTTACTCGGATTCGAGCTCACTGGAGCACTTC.

CDR3 nucleotide sequence: TGCGCCAGCAGTGAAGGGACTAGCGGGGGGGATGAGCAGTTCTTC. Its protein product is CASSEGTSGGDEQFF. This sequence joins TRBV10-1 and TRBJ2-1; 16 nucleotides agree with TRBD2. This CDR3 spans 15 amino acids. The germline V gene encodes CDR1 WNHNN and CDR2 SYGVQD (reference sequence). Unmatched junction bases numbered 1, after V lost 3 bases and J lost 8 bases.

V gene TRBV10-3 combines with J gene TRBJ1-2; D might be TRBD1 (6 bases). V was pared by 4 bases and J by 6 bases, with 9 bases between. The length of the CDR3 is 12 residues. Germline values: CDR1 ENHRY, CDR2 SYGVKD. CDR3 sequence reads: CAISGDNHGYTF. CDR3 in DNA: TGTGCCATCAGTGGGGACAACCATGGCTACACCTTC.

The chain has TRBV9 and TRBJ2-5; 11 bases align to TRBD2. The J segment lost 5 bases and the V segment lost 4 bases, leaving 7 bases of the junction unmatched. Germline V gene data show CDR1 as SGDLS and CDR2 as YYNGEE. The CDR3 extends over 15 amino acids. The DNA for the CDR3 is TGTGCCAGCAGCCCTAGCGGGGGGCCGTCGGAGACCCAGTACTTC. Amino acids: CASSPSGGPSETQYF.

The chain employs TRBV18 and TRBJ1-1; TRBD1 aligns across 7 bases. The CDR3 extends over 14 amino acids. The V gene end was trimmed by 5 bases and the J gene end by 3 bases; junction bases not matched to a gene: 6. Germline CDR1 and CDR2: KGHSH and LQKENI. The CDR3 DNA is TGTGCCAGCTCATTATCCGGGACAGACACTGAAGCTTTCTTT. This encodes CASSLSGTDTEAFF.

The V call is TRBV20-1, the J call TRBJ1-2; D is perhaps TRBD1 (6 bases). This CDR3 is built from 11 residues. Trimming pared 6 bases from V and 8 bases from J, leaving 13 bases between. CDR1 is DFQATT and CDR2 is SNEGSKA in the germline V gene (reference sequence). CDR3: CSAGDKRGYTF. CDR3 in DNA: TGCAGTGCCGGGGACAAGAGGGGCTACACCTTC.